This T cell receptor beta chain emerged from a study of OX40 agonist ivuxolimab in advanced cancers. Study details: Anti-PD-1, anti-PD-L1 or anti-CTLA-4 therapy given earlier was allowed, and 40% had some.

Whole-study results and caveats: Clonal expansion was among the lowest in partial responders at 0.1-3.0 mg/kg, especially CD8+.

TCRdb's copy holds only in-frame clones and misses some; the assay was immunoSEQ multiplex PCR. The data hold roughly 110,000 clones, with approximately 89% observed a single time. Regarding this clone: Its antigen is still unknown.

The sample here was CD4+ or CD8+ T cells sorted from blood, taken in a trial of the OX40 agonist ivuxolimab. This clonotype was sampled from an adult with an advanced solid tumor such as melanoma, head and neck, liver or kidney cancer.

The CDR3: CASRTLTGDKETQYF. The CDR3, as DNA: TGTGCCAGCAGGACTTTGACAGGGGACAAAGAGACCCAGTACTTC. The chain carries TRBV6-1 and TRBJ2-5; 8 nucleotides match TRBD1. The germline gives CDR1 MNHNS, CDR2 SASEGT. V was pared by 6 bases and J by 3 bases, with 9 bases of the junction left unmatched. This CDR3 contains 15 residues.